The 2 T cell receptor beta chains given below trace back to one sample, sequenced in a study of technical replicates of blood from four donors. Assay: immunoSEQ multiplex PCR; the TCRdb copy retains only in-frame clones and omits some. The table includes tens of thousands of clones, 96% detected once. Sequencing used T cells isolated from PBMCs. The receptors derive from a human donor in good health.

The gene calls are TRBV7-9 and TRBJ2-7; D ambiguous. The CDR3 has 14 amino acids. The V end lost 5 bases, the J end lost 4 bases, and 15 bases lay between the germline ends. Germline V gene lookup returns CDR1 SEHNR and CDR2 FQNEAQ (reference sequence). The CDR3 region is CASSPTIVEYEQYF. DNA of the CDR3: TGTGCCAGCAGCCCCACGATCGTCGAGTACGAGCAGTACTTC.

The chain employs TRBV9 and TRBJ1-1; D uncertain. V was shortened by 0 bases and J by 0 bases, with 9 bases between the two germline ends. CDR1 SGDLS and CDR2 YYNGEE come from the germline V gene. The CDR3 contains 15 residues. CDR3 DNA sequence: TGTGCCAGCAGCGTAGAAGGCAGGTTGAACACTGAAGCTTTCTTT. It translates to CASSVEGRLNTEAFF.